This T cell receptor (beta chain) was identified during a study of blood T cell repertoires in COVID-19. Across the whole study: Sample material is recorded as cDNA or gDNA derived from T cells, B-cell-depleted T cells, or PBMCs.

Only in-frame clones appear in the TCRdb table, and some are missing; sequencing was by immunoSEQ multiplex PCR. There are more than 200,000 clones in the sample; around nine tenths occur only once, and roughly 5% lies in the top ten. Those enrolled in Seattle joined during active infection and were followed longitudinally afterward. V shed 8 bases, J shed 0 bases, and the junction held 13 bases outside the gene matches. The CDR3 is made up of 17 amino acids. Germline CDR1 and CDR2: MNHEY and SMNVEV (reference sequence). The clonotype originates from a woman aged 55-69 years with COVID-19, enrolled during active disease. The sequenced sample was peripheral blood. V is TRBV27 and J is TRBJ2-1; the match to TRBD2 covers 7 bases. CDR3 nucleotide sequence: TGTGCCAGCCCTTACCCGCCCGGGGGGAGCTCCTACAATGAGCAGTTCTTC. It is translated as CASPYPPGGSSYNEQFF.